The sequence of this TCR beta chain was determined in a study of T cell repertoires in cytomegalovirus infection. Across the whole study: TCR beta signatures that were public indicated CMV infection and matching HLA type. Study-wide points: Clonotype analysis showed dominance of the ex vivo response by HLA-C-restricted CMV-specific TCR beta clonotypes. Cumulative public TCR beta family frequency identified carriers of CMV plus the relevant HLA.

Germline V CDR1 and CDR2: SGHRS, YFSETQ. The CDR3 loop spans 15 amino acids. The V gene lost 2 bases and the J gene lost 5 bases, with 16 bases spanning the gap. This clonotype has at least ten counts. Its specificity is not known. Via MiXCR, TCRdb re-called the reads, giving one row per CDR3 protein. Of more than 150,000 distinct CDR3 sequences detected, about 21% appear once; the ten largest clones hold 2.5% to 3%. The sequence derives from a human donor in good health (CMV status not recorded). Some clones in this sample may be carry-over from other donors' samples. V gene TRBV5-1 combines with J gene TRBJ2-5; a possible D gene is TRBD1 (8 bases). Sequencing used PBMCs. In DNA form, the CDR3 reads TGCGCCAGCAGCTTCGGGGGGACAGGAGGCGAGACCCAGTACTTC. It specifies CASSFGGTGGETQYF.